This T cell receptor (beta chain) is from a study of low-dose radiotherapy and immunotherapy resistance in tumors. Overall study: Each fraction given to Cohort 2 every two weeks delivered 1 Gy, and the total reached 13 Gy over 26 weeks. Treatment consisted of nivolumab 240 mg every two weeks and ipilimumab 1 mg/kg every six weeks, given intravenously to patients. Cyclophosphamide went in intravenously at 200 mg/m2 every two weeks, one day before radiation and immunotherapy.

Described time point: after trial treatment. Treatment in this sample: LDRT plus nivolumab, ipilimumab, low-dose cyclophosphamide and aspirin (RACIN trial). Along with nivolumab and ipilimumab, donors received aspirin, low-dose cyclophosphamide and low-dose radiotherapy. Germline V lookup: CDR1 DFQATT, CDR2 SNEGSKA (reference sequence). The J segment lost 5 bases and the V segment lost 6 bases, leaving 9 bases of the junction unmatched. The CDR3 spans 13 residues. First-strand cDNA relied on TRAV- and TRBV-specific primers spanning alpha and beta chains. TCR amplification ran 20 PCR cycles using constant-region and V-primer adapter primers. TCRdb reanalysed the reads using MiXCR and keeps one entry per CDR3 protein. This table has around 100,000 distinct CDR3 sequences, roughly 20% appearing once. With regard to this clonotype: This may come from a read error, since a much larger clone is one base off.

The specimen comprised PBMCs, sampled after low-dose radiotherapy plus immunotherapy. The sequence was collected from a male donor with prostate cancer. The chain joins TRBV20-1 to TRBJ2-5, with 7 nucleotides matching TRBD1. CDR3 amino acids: CSALLDRRETQYF. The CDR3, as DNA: TGCAGTGCCCTTCTGGACAGGAGGGAGACCCAGTACTTC.